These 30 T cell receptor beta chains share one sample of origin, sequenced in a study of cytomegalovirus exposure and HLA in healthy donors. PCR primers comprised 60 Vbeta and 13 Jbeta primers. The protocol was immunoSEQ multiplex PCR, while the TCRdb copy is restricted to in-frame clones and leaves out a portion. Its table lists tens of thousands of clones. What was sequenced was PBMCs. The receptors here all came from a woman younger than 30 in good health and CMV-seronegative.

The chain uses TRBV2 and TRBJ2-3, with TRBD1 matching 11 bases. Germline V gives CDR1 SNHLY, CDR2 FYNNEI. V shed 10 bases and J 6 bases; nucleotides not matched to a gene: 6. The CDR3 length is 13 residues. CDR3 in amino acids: CATNRDRGDTQYF. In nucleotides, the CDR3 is TGTGCCACTAACCGGGACAGGGGGGATACGCAGTATTTT.

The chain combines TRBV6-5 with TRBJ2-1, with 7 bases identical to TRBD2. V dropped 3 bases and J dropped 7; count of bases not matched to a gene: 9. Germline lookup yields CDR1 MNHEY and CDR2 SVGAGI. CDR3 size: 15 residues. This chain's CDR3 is CASSYRAGRRNEQFF. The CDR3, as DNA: TGTGCCAGCAGTTATAGAGCGGGGCGGAGGAATGAGCAGTTCTTC.

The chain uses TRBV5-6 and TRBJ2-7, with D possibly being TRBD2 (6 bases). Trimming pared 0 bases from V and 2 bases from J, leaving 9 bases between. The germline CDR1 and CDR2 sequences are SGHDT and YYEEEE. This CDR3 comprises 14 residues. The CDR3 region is CASSLGPGAYEQYF. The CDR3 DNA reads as TGTGCCAGCAGCTTGGGGCCGGGGGCCTACGAGCAGTACTTC.

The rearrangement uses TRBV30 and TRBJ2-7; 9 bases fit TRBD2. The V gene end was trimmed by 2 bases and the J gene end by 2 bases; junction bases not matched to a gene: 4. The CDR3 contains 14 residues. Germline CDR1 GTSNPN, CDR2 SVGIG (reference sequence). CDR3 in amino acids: CAWSRGRAAYEQYF. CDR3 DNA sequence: TGTGCCTGGAGTCGCGGGAGGGCGGCCTACGAGCAGTACTTC.

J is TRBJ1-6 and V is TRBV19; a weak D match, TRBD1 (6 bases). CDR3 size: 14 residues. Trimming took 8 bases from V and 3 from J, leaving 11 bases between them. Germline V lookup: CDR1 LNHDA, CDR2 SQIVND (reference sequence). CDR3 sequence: CASEGGIYNSPLHF. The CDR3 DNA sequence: TGTGCCAGTGAGGGGGGGATCTATAATTCACCCCTCCACTTT.

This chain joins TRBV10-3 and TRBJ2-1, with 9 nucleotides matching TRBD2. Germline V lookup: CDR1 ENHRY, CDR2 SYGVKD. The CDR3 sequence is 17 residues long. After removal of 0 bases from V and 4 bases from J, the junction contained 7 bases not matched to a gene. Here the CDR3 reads CAISESMVAGDYNEQFF. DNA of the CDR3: TGTGCCATCAGTGAGTCTATGGTAGCGGGGGATTACAATGAGCAGTTCTTC.

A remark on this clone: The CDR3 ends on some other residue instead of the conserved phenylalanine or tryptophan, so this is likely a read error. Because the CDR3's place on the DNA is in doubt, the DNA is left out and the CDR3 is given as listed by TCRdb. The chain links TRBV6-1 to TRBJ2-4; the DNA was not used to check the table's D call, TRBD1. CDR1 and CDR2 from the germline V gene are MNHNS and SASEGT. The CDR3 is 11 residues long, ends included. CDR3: CASSGHRDTSL.

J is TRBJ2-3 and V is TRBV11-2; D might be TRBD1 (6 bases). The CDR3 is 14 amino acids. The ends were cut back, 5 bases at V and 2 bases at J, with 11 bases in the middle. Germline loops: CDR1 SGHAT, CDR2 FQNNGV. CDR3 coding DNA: TGTGCCAGCAGCCCCCGACAGGACACAGATACGCAGTATTTT. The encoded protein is CASSPRQDTDTQYF.

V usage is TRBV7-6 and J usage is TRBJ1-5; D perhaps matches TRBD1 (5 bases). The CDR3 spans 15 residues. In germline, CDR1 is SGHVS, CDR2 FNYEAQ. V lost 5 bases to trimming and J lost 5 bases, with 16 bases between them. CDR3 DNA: TGTGCCAGCAGCCTCCGAGTAGGGGTGGATCAGCCCCAGCATTTT. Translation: CASSLRVGVDQPQHF.

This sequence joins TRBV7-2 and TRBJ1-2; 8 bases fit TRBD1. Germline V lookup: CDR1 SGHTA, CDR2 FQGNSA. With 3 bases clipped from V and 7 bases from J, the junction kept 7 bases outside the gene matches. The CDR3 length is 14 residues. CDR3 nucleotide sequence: TGTGCCAGCAGCTTCCGAGGAGGACAGGGTGGCTACACCTTC. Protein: CASSFRGGQGGYTF. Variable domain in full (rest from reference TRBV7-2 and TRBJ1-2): GAGVSQSPSNKVTEKGKDVELRCDPISGHTALYWYRQSLGQGLEFLIYFQGNSAPDKSGLPSDRFSAERTGGSVSTLTIQRTQQEDSAVYLCASSFRGGQGGYTFGSGTRLTVV.

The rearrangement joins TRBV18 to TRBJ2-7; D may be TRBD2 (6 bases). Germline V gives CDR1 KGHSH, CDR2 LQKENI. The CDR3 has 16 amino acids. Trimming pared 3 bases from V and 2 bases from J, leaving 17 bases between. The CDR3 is CASSPPAEGKTYEQYF. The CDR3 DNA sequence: TGTGCCAGCTCACCCCCGGCGGAGGGGAAAACCTACGAGCAGTACTTC.

DNA of the CDR3: TGTGCCAGCAGCTTAGGGACAGGGGGCGCAGATACGCAGTATTTT. Its translation is CASSLGTGGADTQYF. The V gene is TRBV7-9, the J gene TRBJ2-3; 11 bases line up with TRBD1. CDR1 and CDR2 (germline): SEHNR, FQNEAQ (reference sequence). The CDR3 consists of 15 residues. Unmatched junction bases numbered 1, after V lost 1 base and J lost 4 bases. The variable domain in full, completed from reference TRBV7-9 and TRBJ2-3, reads DTGVSQNPRHKITKRGQNVTFRCDPISEHNRLYWYRQTLGQGPEFLTYFQNEAQLEKSRLLSDRFSAERPKGSFSTLEIQRTEQGDSAMYLCASSLGTGGADTQYFGPGTRLTVL.

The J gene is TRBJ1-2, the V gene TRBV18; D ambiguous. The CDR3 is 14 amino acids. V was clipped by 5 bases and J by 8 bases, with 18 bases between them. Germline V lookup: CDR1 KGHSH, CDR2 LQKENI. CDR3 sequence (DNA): TGTGCCAGCTCAAACGGGTTTACCAGAGACGGCTACACCTTC. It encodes CASSNGFTRDGYTF.

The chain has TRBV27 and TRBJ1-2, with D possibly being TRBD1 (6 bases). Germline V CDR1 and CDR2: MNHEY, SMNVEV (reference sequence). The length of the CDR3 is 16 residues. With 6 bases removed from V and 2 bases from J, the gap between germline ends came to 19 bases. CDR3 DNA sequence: TGTGCCAGCAGCCCTAGGGGGGGGTGGGTCAACTATGGCTACACCTTC. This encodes CASSPRGGWVNYGYTF.

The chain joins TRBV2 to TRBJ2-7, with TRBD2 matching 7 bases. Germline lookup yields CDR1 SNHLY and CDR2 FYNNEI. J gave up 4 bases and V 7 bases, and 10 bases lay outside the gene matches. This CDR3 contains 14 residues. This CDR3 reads CASISGLAEYEQYF. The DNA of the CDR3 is TGTGCCAGCATCTCCGGCCTAGCGGAGTACGAGCAGTACTTC.

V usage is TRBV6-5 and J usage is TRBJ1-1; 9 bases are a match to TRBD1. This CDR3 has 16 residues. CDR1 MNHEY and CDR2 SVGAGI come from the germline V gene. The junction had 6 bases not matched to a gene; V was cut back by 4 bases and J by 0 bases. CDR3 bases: TGTGCCAGCAGTTGGTCCGGGACAGGGATGAACACTGAAGCTTTCTTT. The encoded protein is CASSWSGTGMNTEAFF.

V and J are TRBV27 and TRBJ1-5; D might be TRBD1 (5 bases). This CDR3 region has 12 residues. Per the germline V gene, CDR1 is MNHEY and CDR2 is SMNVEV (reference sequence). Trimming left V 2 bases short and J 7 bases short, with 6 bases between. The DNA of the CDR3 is TGTGCCAGCAGTTTACAGGGCCAGCCCCAGCATTTT. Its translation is CASSLQGQPQHF.

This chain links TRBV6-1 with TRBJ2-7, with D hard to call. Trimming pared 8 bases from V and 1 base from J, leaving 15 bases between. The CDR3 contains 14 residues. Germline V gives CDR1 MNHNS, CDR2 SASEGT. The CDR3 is CASHWFSTSYEQYF. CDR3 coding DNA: TGTGCCAGCCACTGGTTCTCCACTTCCTACGAGCAGTACTTC.

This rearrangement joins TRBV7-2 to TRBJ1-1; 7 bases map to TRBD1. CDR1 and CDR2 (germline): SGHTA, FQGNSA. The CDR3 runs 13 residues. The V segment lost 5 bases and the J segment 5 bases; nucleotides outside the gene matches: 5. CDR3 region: CASSRRGQTEAFF. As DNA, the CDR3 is TGTGCCAGCAGCCGTCGGGGACAGACTGAAGCTTTCTTT.

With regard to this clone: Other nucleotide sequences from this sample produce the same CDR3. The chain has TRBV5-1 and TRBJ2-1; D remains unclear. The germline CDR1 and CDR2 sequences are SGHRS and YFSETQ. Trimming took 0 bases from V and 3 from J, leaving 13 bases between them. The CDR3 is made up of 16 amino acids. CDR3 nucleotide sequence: TGCGCCAGCAGCTTGGCTGGTCAGGTCATCTACAATGAGCAGTTCTTC. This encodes CASSLAGQVIYNEQFF. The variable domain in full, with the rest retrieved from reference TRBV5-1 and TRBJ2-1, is KAGVTQTPRYLIKTRGQQVTLSCSPISGHRSVSWYQQTPGQGLQFLFEYFSETQRNKGNFPGRFSGRQFSNSRSEMNVSTLELGDSALYLCASSLAGQVIYNEQFFGPGTRLTVL.

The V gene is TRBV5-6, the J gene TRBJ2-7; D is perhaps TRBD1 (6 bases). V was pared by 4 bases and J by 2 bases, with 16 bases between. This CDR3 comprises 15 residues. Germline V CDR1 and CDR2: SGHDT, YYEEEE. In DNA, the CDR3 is TGTGCCAGCAGCCGAGGACAGCGCCCCCCCTACGAGCAGTACTTC. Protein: CASSRGQRPPYEQYF.

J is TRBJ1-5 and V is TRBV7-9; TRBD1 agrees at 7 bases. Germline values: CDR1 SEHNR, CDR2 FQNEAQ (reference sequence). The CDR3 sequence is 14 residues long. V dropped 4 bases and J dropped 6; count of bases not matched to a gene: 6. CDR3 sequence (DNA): TGTGCCAGCAGCTCTGGACAGGTTAGTCAGCCCCAGCATTTT. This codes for CASSSGQVSQPQHF.

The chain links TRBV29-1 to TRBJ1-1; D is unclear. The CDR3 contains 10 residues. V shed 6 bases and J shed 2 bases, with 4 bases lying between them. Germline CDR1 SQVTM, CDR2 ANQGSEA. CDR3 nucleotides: TGCAGCGTCGTTAACACTGAAGCTTTCTTT. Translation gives CSVVNTEAFF.

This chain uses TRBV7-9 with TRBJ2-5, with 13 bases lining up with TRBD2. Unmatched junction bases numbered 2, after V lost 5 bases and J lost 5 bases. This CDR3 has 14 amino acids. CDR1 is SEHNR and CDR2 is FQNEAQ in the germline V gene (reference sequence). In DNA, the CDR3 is TGTGCCAGCAGCCGGGGACTAGCGGGGGAGACCCAGTACTTC. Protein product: CASSRGLAGETQYF.

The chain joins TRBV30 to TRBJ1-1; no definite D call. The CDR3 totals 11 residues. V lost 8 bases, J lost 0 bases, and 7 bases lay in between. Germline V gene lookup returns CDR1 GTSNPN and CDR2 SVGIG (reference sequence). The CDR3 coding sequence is TGTGCCCAGGCTATGAACACTGAAGCTTTCTTT. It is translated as CAQAMNTEAFF.

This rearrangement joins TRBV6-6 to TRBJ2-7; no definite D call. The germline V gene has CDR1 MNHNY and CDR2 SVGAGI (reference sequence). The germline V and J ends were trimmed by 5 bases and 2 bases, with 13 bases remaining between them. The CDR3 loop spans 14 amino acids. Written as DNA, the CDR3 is TGTGCCAGCAGTCTACCGGGTCCTGCCTACGAGCAGTACTTC. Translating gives CASSLPGPAYEQYF.

CDR3 residues: CASTAFGTNYGYTF. DNA for the CDR3: TGTGCCAGCACTGCCTTCGGTACCAACTATGGCTACACCTTC. V and J are TRBV7-9 and TRBJ1-2; D is unresolved. Per germline, CDR1 SEHNR and CDR2 FQNEAQ (reference sequence). Trimming took off 7 bases at V and 2 bases at J, with 14 bases between the two ends. This CDR3 spans 14 amino acids.

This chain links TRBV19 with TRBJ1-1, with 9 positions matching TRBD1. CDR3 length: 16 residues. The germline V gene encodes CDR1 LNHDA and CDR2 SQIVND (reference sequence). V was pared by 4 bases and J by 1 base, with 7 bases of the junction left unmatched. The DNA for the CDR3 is TGTGCCAGTAGTACGATACAGGGGGCTGAGAACACTGAAGCTTTCTTT. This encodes CASSTIQGAENTEAFF.

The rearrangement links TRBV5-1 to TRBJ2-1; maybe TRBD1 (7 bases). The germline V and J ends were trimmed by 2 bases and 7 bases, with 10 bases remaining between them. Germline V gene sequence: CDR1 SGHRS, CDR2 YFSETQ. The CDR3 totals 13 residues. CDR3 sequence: CASSFQGGNEQFF. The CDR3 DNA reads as TGCGCCAGCAGCTTTCAGGGGGGTAATGAGCAGTTCTTC.

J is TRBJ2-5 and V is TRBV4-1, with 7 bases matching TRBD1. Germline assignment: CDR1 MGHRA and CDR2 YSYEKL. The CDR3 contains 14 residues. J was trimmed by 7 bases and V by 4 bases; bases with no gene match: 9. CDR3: CASSPRTGKWTQYF. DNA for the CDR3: TGCGCCAGCAGCCCCCGGACAGGAAAGTGGACCCAGTACTTC.